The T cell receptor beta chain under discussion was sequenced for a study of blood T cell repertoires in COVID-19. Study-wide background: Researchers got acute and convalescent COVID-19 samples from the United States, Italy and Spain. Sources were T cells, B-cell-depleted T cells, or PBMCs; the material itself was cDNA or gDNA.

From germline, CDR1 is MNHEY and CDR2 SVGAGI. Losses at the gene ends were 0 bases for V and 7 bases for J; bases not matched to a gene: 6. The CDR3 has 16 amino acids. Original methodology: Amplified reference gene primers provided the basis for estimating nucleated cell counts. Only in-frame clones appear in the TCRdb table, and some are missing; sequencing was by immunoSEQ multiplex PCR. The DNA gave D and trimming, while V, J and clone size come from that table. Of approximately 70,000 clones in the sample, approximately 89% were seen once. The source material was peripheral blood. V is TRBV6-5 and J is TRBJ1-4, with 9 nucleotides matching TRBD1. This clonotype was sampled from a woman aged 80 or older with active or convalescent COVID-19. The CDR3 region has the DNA TGTGCCAGCAGTTACTCCTCCGGGACAGGGAGTGAAAAACTGTTTTTT. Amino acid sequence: CASSYSSGTGSEKLFF.